These T cell receptor beta chains were read from a single sample in a study of blood T cell repertoires in COVID-19. Sequenced by immunoSEQ multiplex PCR; TCRdb stores in-frame clones only, minus some. This repertoire shows about 310,000 clones, about 89% found once; its top ten account for 7.8%. The sample was peripheral blood. Receptor source: a woman aged 50 to 65 who had recovered from COVID-19. CDR3s include the opening cysteine and the closing phenylalanine or tryptophan. The order of the fields is J gene, D gene, clone size, V gene, CDR3 length, CDR3 DNA, CDR3 protein. D genes are given only for firm matches. A clone size is listed for some rows: how often the clone was seen (once, few, many), or a class if it is expanded.

j_gene: TRBJ1-2
d_gene: .
abundance: .
v_gene: TRBV28
len: 13
CDR3nt: TGTGCCAGCAGTTTAGTGGCAGGTCTTGGCTACACCTTC
CDR3aa: CASSLVAGLGYTF

j_gene: TRBJ1-6
d_gene: .
abundance: .
v_gene: TRBV30
len: 14
CDR3nt: TGTGCCTCGGGCCCCAAAGACAGCCATTCACCCCTCCACTTT
CDR3aa: CASGPKDSHSPLHF

j_gene: TRBJ2-3
d_gene: TRBD2
abundance: .
v_gene: TRBV5-1
len: 15
CDR3nt: TGCGCCAGCAGCTTGGTGGGGACTAGTGCAGATACGCAGTATTTT
CDR3aa: CASSLVGTSADTQYF

j_gene: TRBJ1-5
d_gene: .
abundance: once
v_gene: TRBV2
len: 17
CDR3nt: TGTGCCAGCAGTGAAGGGCGGGGGGCGAGTAACAATCAGCCCCAGCATTTT
CDR3aa: CASSEGRGASNNQPQHF

j_gene: TRBJ2-7
d_gene: TRBD1
abundance: once
v_gene: TRBV30
len: 15
CDR3nt: TGTGCCTGGAGTGAAGGGACAGGGGGCTTCTACGAGCAGTACTTC
CDR3aa: CAWSEGTGGFYEQYF

j_gene: TRBJ1-6
d_gene: .
abundance: .
v_gene: TRBV4-1
len: 15
CDR3nt: TGCGCCAGCAGCCAAGATGTAGGACAGAATTCACCCCTCCACTTT
CDR3aa: CASSQDVGQNSPLHF

j_gene: TRBJ1-6
d_gene: TRBD1
abundance: .
v_gene: TRBV27
len: 14
CDR3nt: TGTGCCAGCAGACCCGGGACAGAAGGCTCACCCCTCCACTTT
CDR3aa: CASRPGTEGSPLHF

j_gene: TRBJ2-3
d_gene: .
abundance: .
v_gene: TRBV7-2
len: 13
CDR3nt: TGTGCCAGCAGCAGGAAGAGAGGAGATACGCAGTATTTT
CDR3aa: CASSRKRGDTQYF

j_gene: TRBJ1-1
d_gene: .
abundance: .
v_gene: TRBV19
len: 11
CDR3nt: TGTGCCAGTAGATCAGGGTATAGAGCTTTCTTT
CDR3aa: CASRSGYRAFF

j_gene: TRBJ1-6
d_gene: TRBD1
abundance: .
v_gene: TRBV29-1
len: 13
CDR3nt: TGCAGCGTTGCCGGGACAGGGGATTCACCCCTCCACTTT
CDR3aa: CSVAGTGDSPLHF

j_gene: TRBJ2-1
d_gene: .
abundance: .
v_gene: TRBV19
len: 15
CDR3nt: TGTGCCAGTAGTACCGGAACAGGATCCTACAATGAGCAGTTCTTC
CDR3aa: CASSTGTGSYNEQFF

j_gene: TRBJ1-5
d_gene: TRBD1
abundance: once
v_gene: TRBV9
len: 17
CDR3nt: TGTGCCAGCAGCGGATCCGGCAGGGGGCGAAACAATCAGCCCCAGCATTTT
CDR3aa: CASSGSGRGRNNQPQHF

j_gene: TRBJ2-2
d_gene: .
abundance: .
v_gene: TRBV4-1
len: 14
CDR3nt: TGCGCCAGCAGCCGGACACTTTTCACCGGGGAGCTGTTTTTT
CDR3aa: CASSRTLFTGELFF

j_gene: TRBJ2-3
d_gene: TRBD1
abundance: .
v_gene: TRBV28
len: 15
CDR3nt: TGTGCCAGCAGTTTATTGTCAGGGGGTGGAGATACGCAGTATTTT
CDR3aa: CASSLLSGGGDTQYF

j_gene: TRBJ2-2
d_gene: .
abundance: .
v_gene: TRBV7-6
len: 14
CDR3nt: TGTGCCAGCAGCTTGAATACAGGAACCGGGGAGCTGTTTTTT
CDR3aa: CASSLNTGTGELFF

j_gene: TRBJ2-3
d_gene: .
abundance: .
v_gene: TRBV7-3
len: 13
CDR3nt: TGTGCCAGCAGCCGCGACAGTACAGATACGCAGTATTTT
CDR3aa: CASSRDSTDTQYF

j_gene: TRBJ1-5
d_gene: .
abundance: few
v_gene: TRBV2
len: 15
CDR3nt: TGTGCCAGCAGTGAAGAAGACAGCCTTTATCAGCCCCAGCATTTT
CDR3aa: CASSEEDSLYQPQHF

j_gene: TRBJ2-3
d_gene: .
abundance: .
v_gene: TRBV6-5
len: 14
CDR3nt: TGTGCCAGCAGTTACTCTGACAGCTCAGATACGCAGTATTTT
CDR3aa: CASSYSDSSDTQYF

j_gene: TRBJ2-3
d_gene: .
abundance: few
v_gene: TRBV19
len: 16
CDR3nt: TGTGCCAGTACAAACCACGCACAGGGTCGCACAGATACGCAGTATTTT
CDR3aa: CASTNHAQGRTDTQYF

j_gene: TRBJ1-1
d_gene: .
abundance: .
v_gene: TRBV6-2/TRBV6-3
len: 12
CDR3nt: TGTGCCAGCAGTCGTACAGGGTCCGAAGCTTTCTTT
CDR3aa: CASSRTGSEAFF

j_gene: TRBJ1-1
d_gene: TRBD1
abundance: .
v_gene: TRBV4-1
len: 14
CDR3nt: TGCGCCAGCAGCCTCACGGACAGGATGCCTGAAGCTTTCTTT
CDR3aa: CASSLTDRMPEAFF

j_gene: TRBJ2-1
d_gene: TRBD2
abundance: .
v_gene: TRBV5-4
len: 18
CDR3nt: TGTGCCAGCAGCTTGAAACTCCTAGCGGGGGTCCGTGGCAATGAGCAGTTCTTC
CDR3aa: CASSLKLLAGVRGNEQFF

j_gene: TRBJ1-2
d_gene: .
abundance: .
v_gene: TRBV14
len: 13
CDR3nt: TGTGCCAGCAGCATACTCAGGGGCTATGGCTACACCTTC
CDR3aa: CASSILRGYGYTF

j_gene: TRBJ2-3
d_gene: .
abundance: .
v_gene: TRBV10-3
len: 11
CDR3nt: TGTGCCATCAGTTTAGCGGATACGCAGTATTTT
CDR3aa: CAISLADTQYF

j_gene: TRBJ1-6
d_gene: .
abundance: .
v_gene: TRBV27
len: 14
CDR3nt: TGTGCCAGCGGATTACGACAAGTCGGATCACCCCTCCACTTT
CDR3aa: CASGLRQVGSPLHF

j_gene: TRBJ1-2
d_gene: TRBD1
abundance: .
v_gene: TRBV28
len: 14
CDR3nt: TGTGCCAGCAGTTCGGACAGGGGGGGCTATGGCTACACCTTC
CDR3aa: CASSSDRGGYGYTF

j_gene: TRBJ1-2
d_gene: TRBD1
abundance: .
v_gene: TRBV28
len: 12
CDR3nt: TGTGCCAGCGGGGGACAGTACTATGGCTACACCTTC
CDR3aa: CASGGQYYGYTF

j_gene: TRBJ1-1
d_gene: TRBD1
abundance: few
v_gene: TRBV2
len: 16
CDR3nt: TGTGCCAGCACCAGGGACAGGGGCCAGATGAACACTGAAGCTTTCTTT
CDR3aa: CASTRDRGQMNTEAFF

j_gene: TRBJ1-4
d_gene: .
abundance: once
v_gene: TRBV5-1
len: 16
CDR3nt: TGCGCCAGCACCGAAATCCCGGGACAAACGAATGAAAAACTGTTTTTT
CDR3aa: CASTEIPGQTNEKLFF

j_gene: TRBJ1-1
d_gene: .
abundance: .
v_gene: TRBV12-5
len: 13
CDR3nt: TGTGCTAGTGGTTTGGTAGGAGGGACTGAAGCTTTCTTT
CDR3aa: CASGLVGGTEAFF

j_gene: TRBJ2-1
d_gene: TRBD1
abundance: .
v_gene: TRBV11-2
len: 14
CDR3nt: TGTGCCAGCAGCTTAGAACGACAGGGAAATGAGCAGTTCTTC
CDR3aa: CASSLERQGNEQFF

j_gene: TRBJ2-5
d_gene: TRBD2
abundance: .
v_gene: TRBV6-2/TRBV6-3
len: 17
CDR3nt: TGTGCCAGCAGTTCCCTACTGCCGGTAGCGGGGGTGGAGACCCAGTACTTC
CDR3aa: CASSSLLPVAGVETQYF

j_gene: TRBJ2-5
d_gene: .
abundance: .
v_gene: TRBV7-2
len: 14
CDR3nt: TGTGCCAGCAGCTTGAGGACAGACCAAGAGACCCAGTACTTC
CDR3aa: CASSLRTDQETQYF

j_gene: TRBJ1-5
d_gene: TRBD1
abundance: .
v_gene: TRBV24-1
len: 15
CDR3nt: TGTGCCACCAGTGTAGGACAGGGTAACAATCAGCCCCAGCATTTT
CDR3aa: CATSVGQGNNQPQHF

j_gene: TRBJ1-3
d_gene: .
abundance: .
v_gene: TRBV2
len: 14
CDR3nt: TGTGCCAGCAGCGCACAGCTTCCTGGAAACACCATATATTTT
CDR3aa: CASSAQLPGNTIYF

j_gene: TRBJ1-5
d_gene: .
abundance: .
v_gene: TRBV7-2
len: 15
CDR3nt: TGTGCCAGCAGCTTAGGGGAAAGCGGACTGACCCCCCAGCATTTT
CDR3aa: CASSLGESGLTPQHF

j_gene: TRBJ1-2
d_gene: .
abundance: .
v_gene: TRBV6-5
len: 12
CDR3nt: TGTGCCAGCAGAAGGACGGGGGGTGGCTACACCTTC
CDR3aa: CASRRTGGGYTF

j_gene: TRBJ1-1
d_gene: .
abundance: .
v_gene: TRBV3-1/TRBV3-2
len: 13
CDR3nt: TGTGCCAGCAGCCAGCCACCTAGCATGGACGCTTTCTTT
CDR3aa: CASSQPPSMDAFF

j_gene: TRBJ1-2
d_gene: .
abundance: .
v_gene: TRBV24-1
len: 13
CDR3nt: TGTGCCACCAGTGCCACAGGGCAATATGGCTACACCTTC
CDR3aa: CATSATGQYGYTF

j_gene: TRBJ2-5
d_gene: .
abundance: .
v_gene: TRBV7-2
len: 15
CDR3nt: TGTGCCAGCAGCTTAGGGGGCCCCGGGCGAGAGACCCAGTACTTC
CDR3aa: CASSLGGPGRETQYF

j_gene: TRBJ1-5
d_gene: .
abundance: .
v_gene: TRBV9
len: 11
CDR3nt: TGTGCCAGCAGACCACAGGGCCGACAGCATTTT
CDR3aa: CASRPQGRQHF

j_gene: TRBJ1-1
d_gene: .
abundance: .
v_gene: TRBV29-1
len: 11
CDR3nt: TGCAGTTGCACAGTGAACACTGAAGCTTTCTTT
CDR3aa: CSCTVNTEAFF

j_gene: TRBJ2-2
d_gene: .
abundance: .
v_gene: TRBV10-3
len: 15
CDR3nt: TGTGCCATCAGTGCAACGGACACGAACACCGGGGAGCTGTTTTTT
CDR3aa: CAISATDTNTGELFF

j_gene: TRBJ1-1
d_gene: TRBD1
abundance: .
v_gene: TRBV6-2/TRBV6-3
len: 15
CDR3nt: TGTGCCAGCAGTCCAGGGGGGACAGTGAACACTGAAGCTTTCTTT
CDR3aa: CASSPGGTVNTEAFF

j_gene: TRBJ1-4
d_gene: TRBD1
abundance: .
v_gene: TRBV5-5
len: 14
CDR3nt: TGTGCCAGCAGCTTCACAGGGGCCGATGAAAAACTGTTTTTT
CDR3aa: CASSFTGADEKLFF

j_gene: TRBJ2-7
d_gene: .
abundance: .
v_gene: TRBV29-1
len: 12
CDR3nt: TGCAGCGTTGTACAGTCCTCCTACGAGCAGTACTTC
CDR3aa: CSVVQSSYEQYF

j_gene: TRBJ2-5
d_gene: .
abundance: .
v_gene: TRBV2
len: 14
CDR3nt: TGTGCCAGCAGTGACACTATGTATGGGGAGACCCAGTACTTC
CDR3aa: CASSDTMYGETQYF

j_gene: TRBJ2-1
d_gene: .
abundance: .
v_gene: TRBV5-5
len: 15
CDR3nt: TGTGCCAGCAGCTCCACAGGGAGCTCCTACAATGAGCAGTTCTTC
CDR3aa: CASSSTGSSYNEQFF

j_gene: TRBJ2-7
d_gene: TRBD2
abundance: .
v_gene: TRBV30
len: 16
CDR3nt: TGTGCCTGGAGGGGGACTAGCGGGAGGTTTTTCTACGAGCAGTACTTC
CDR3aa: CAWRGTSGRFFYEQYF